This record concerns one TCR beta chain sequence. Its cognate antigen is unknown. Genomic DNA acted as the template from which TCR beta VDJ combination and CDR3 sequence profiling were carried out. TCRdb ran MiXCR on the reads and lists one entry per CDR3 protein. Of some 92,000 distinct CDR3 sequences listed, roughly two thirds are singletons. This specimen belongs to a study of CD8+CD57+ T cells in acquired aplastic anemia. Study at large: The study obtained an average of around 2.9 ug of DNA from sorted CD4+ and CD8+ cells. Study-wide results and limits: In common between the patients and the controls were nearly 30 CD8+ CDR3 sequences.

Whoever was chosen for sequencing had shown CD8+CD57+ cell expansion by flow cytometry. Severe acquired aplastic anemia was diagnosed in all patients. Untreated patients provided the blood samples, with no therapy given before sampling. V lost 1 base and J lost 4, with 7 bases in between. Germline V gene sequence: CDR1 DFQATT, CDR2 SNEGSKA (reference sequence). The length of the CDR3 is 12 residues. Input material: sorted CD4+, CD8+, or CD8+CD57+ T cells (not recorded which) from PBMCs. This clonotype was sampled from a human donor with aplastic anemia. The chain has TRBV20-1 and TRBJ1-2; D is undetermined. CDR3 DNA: TGCAGTGCTAGAGGGACCACCTATGGCTACACCTTC. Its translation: CSARGTTYGYTF.